Listed below are T cell receptor beta chains from one sample, sequenced in a study of shared clonotypes between healthy human individuals. TCRdb's table, derived via immunoSEQ multiplex PCR, lists solely in-frame clones and lacks some. Of around 500,000 clones in the sample, roughly 80% were seen once. Sample: PBMCs. These receptors came from a middle-aged woman in good health. Some clones in this sample may be carry-over from other donors' samples. The CDR3 runs from the conserved cysteine through the conserved F or W. D genes are given only for firm matches. Clone size appears in some rows only: once, few, many, or a class for an expanded clone.

TRBJ2-1,-,TRBV5-1,TRBD2,CASSLGLAGGIRNEQFF,TGCGCCAGCAGCCTGGGGCTAGCGGGAGGAATTAGAAATGAGCAGTTCTTC
TRBJ1-1,-,TRBV19,TRBD1,CASSEGQGLTNTEAFF,TGTGCCAGTAGTGAGGGACAGGGGTTAACGAACACTGAAGCTTTCTTT
TRBJ1-2,-,TRBV7-2,-,CASSLRNPRVGYTF,TGTGCCAGCAGCTTACGGAACCCGAGGGTCGGCTACACCTTC
TRBJ1-2,-,TRBV28,TRBD1,CASREPGQGNYGYTF,TGTGCCAGCAGGGAACCGGGACAGGGAAACTATGGCTACACCTTC
TRBJ1-5,-,TRBV28,-,CASSFLGNQPQHF,TGTGCCAGCAGTTTCTTGGGTAATCAGCCCCAGCATTTT
TRBJ2-3,-,TRBV7-2,TRBD2,CASSATSGRFGDTQYF,TGTGCCAGCAGCGCTACTAGCGGGAGGTTCGGGGATACGCAGTATTTT
TRBJ1-2,few,TRBV5-1,-,CASSLLGQDYGYTF,TGCGCCAGCAGCTTGTTGGGGCAGGACTATGGCTACACCTTC
TRBJ1-5,-,TRBV7-3,-,CASSSEGNYQPQHF,TGTGCCAGCAGCTCGGAGGGGAACTATCAGCCCCAGCATTTT
TRBJ2-3,once,TRBV4-1,-,CASSQYRDTDTQYF,TGCGCCAGCAGCCAGTACCGGGACACAGATACGCAGTATTTT
TRBJ1-1,-,TRBV29-1,-,CSVAPLGLGTEAFF,TGCAGCGTTGCCCCCTTGGGGTTAGGGACTGAAGCTTTCTTT
TRBJ2-5,-,TRBV2,-,CASSDEVQETQYF,TGTGCCAGCAGTGACGAGGTTCAAGAGACCCAGTACTTC
TRBJ2-6,-,TRBV28,-,CASSPHRVGANVLTF,TGTGCCAGCAGTCCTCACAGGGTCGGGGCCAACGTCCTGACTTTC
TRBJ1-1,-,TRBV5-1,-,CASSLEVREDDRAFF,TGCGCCAGCAGCTTGGAGGTCAGGGAGGACGATAGAGCTTTCTTT
TRBJ2-7,few,TRBV6-5,-,CASSVRGYEQYF,TGTGCCAGCAGTGTACGCGGCTACGAGCAGTACTTC
TRBJ2-2,few,TRBV7-9,-,CASSSTNTGELFF,TGTGCCAGCAGCTCGACAAACACCGGGGAGCTGTTTTTT
TRBJ1-5,-,TRBV5-1,-,CASSLGAGGNQPQHF,TGCGCCAGCAGCTTGGGTGCCGGCGGGAATCAGCCCCAGCATTTT
TRBJ1-2,-,TRBV28,TRBD1,CASRRQGPYGYTF,TGTGCCAGCAGACGACAGGGTCCCTATGGCTACACCTTC
TRBJ2-2,-,TRBV7-9,-,CASSPVLGGELFF,TGTGCCAGCAGTCCAGTGCTTGGCGGGGAGCTGTTTTTT
TRBJ1-1,few,TRBV30,-,CAWSVGQTGAFF,TGTGCCTGGAGTGTAGGGCAGACCGGGGCTTTCTTT
TRBJ2-5,-,TRBV5-5,-,CASRSTEETQYF,TGTGCCAGCAGATCAACAGAGGAGACCCAGTACTTC
TRBJ2-7,-,TRBV4-1,TRBD2,CASSQPRTSGHEQYF,TGCGCCAGCAGCCAGCCCCGGACTAGCGGCCACGAGCAGTACTTC
TRBJ2-7,-,TRBV5-1,TRBD2,CASSTTSGSLGRVYEQYF,TGCGCCAGCAGCACGACTAGCGGGAGTCTAGGGCGGGTCTACGAGCAGTACTTC
TRBJ2-7,-,TRBV27,TRBD2,CASTLGSGSPKEQYF,TGTGCCAGCACTTTGGGAAGCGGGAGCCCTAAGGAGCAGTACTTC
TRBJ2-5,-,TRBV18,-,CASSPSRIVTQYF,TGTGCCAGCTCACCGAGTCGTATAGTGACCCAGTACTTC
TRBJ2-7,-,TRBV28,TRBD2,CASEREGLYEQYF,TGTGCCAGCGAGCGGGAGGGCCTCTACGAGCAGTACTTC
TRBJ2-3,-,TRBV7-2,TRBD1,CASSLWPQGASTDTQYF,TGTGCCAGCAGCTTATGGCCCCAGGGGGCGAGCACAGATACGCAGTATTTT
TRBJ1-2,-,TRBV30,-,CAWSGTSNGYTF,TGTGCCTGGAGCGGGACTTCAAATGGCTACACCTTC
TRBJ2-5,once,TRBV27,-,CASSLSRQETQYF,TGTGCCAGCAGTTTATCGAGACAAGAGACCCAGTACTTC
TRBJ1-1,few,TRBV6-5,-,CASSSHRDTEAFF,TGTGCCAGCAGTTCCCACAGGGACACTGAAGCTTTCTTT
TRBJ2-1,-,TRBV11-2,-,CASSFSQGPYNEQFF,TGTGCCAGCAGCTTTAGCCAGGGGCCCTACAATGAGCAGTTCTTC
TRBJ2-1,-,TRBV30,-,CAWTRDYNEQFF,TGTGCCTGGACTCGAGACTACAATGAGCAGTTCTTC
TRBJ1-1,-,TRBV30,TRBD1,CAWERDRGDEAFF,TGTGCCTGGGAAAGGGACAGGGGGGATGAAGCTTTCTTT
TRBJ2-1,-,TRBV7-9,-,CASSLVGTVYNEQFF,TGTGCCAGCAGCTTAGTTGGGACGGTCTACAATGAGCAGTTCTTC
TRBJ2-6,-,TRBV27,-,CASSFASGANVLTF,TGTGCCAGCAGCTTTGCCTCTGGGGCCAACGTCCTGACTTTC
TRBJ1-1,-,TRBV5-1,-,CASSRDTSTEAFF,TGCGCCAGCAGCCGGGACACATCCACTGAAGCTTTCTTT
TRBJ1-1,-,TRBV10-3,-,CAISESRQDNTEAFF,TGTGCCATCAGTGAGTCGAGGCAGGATAACACTGAAGCTTTCTTT
TRBJ1-1,-,TRBV14,-,CASSATDLAEAFF,TGTGCCAGCAGCGCGACAGATCTGGCTGAAGCTTTCTTT
TRBJ2-7,-,TRBV28,TRBD2,CASSPTSGRPYEQYF,TGTGCCAGCAGTCCTACTAGCGGGAGGCCCTACGAGCAGTACTTC